One and the same sample provided the 7 T cell receptor beta chains below, sequenced in a study of blood T cells in healthy people across ages. For the second PCR, which ran for 7 to 11 cycles, a sample-barcoded 5' primer and a J-beta primer mix were used. MiXCR was run by TCRdb on the 5' RACE reads, yielding one entry per CDR3 protein. The sample records approximately 2,000,000 distinct CDR3 sequences, around 40% being singletons. The sequenced material came from blood. These receptors originate from a human donor in good health.

This clonotype has only a few counts. The chain links TRBV20-1 to TRBJ1-2; no clear D gene. Trimming removed 3 bases at V and 6 bases at J, with 14 bases between. This CDR3 has 13 residues. The germline V gene encodes CDR1 DFQATT and CDR2 SNEGSKA (reference sequence). The CDR3 sequence is CSARTEGEDGYTF. The CDR3 DNA follows: TGCAGTGCTAGGACGGAGGGTGAGGATGGCTACACCTTC.

The chain uses TRBV24-1 and TRBJ2-4, with 7 positions matching TRBD1. In germline, CDR1 is KGHDR, CDR2 SFDVKD. V trimming: 4 bases; J trimming: 3 bases; junction bases outside the gene matches: 5. The CDR3 consists of 15 residues. CDR3 residues: CATSDPRDSKNIQYF. The CDR3, as DNA: TGTGCCACCAGTGACCCCCGGGACAGCAAAAACATTCAGTACTTC.

The gene calls are TRBV20-1 and TRBJ1-2; no clear D. From germline, CDR1 is DFQATT and CDR2 SNEGSKA (reference sequence). The CDR3 spans 12 residues. With 6 bases removed from V and 6 bases from J, the gap between germline ends came to 14 bases. This CDR3 is CSATNQANGYTF. The CDR3 DNA reads TGCAGTGCGACGAATCAAGCTAATGGCTACACCTTC.

This clonotype was picked up one time. The CDR3 spells CASSYLGEGAGNQPQHF. CDR3 bases: TGTGCCAGCAGTTACTTGGGGGAGGGGGCCGGCAATCAGCCCCAGCATTTT. The chain has TRBV6-6 and TRBJ1-5, with 7 bases matching TRBD1. CDR3 size: 17 residues. Trimming at V came to 1 base and at J to 2 bases, leaving 8 bases not matched to a gene. Per the germline V gene, CDR1 is MNHNY and CDR2 is SVGAGI (reference sequence).

This rearrangement joins TRBV10-3 to TRBJ2-1, with TRBD2 matching 8 bases. V trimming: 4 bases; J trimming: 0 bases; junction bases outside the gene matches: 14. CDR3 length: 19 residues. CDR1 is ENHRY, CDR2 SYGVKD, per germline. CDR3 protein: CAISGPDTGGKDSYNEQFF. The CDR3 DNA sequence: TGTGCCATCAGTGGCCCGGATACGGGGGGGAAGGACTCCTACAATGAGCAGTTCTTC.

The chain employs TRBV4-2 and TRBJ1-6; D possibly corresponds to TRBD1 (6 bases). This CDR3 comprises 15 residues. The germline CDR1 and CDR2 sequences are LGHNA and YNFKEQ. The V gene lost 4 bases and the J gene lost 8 bases, with 15 bases spanning the gap. The CDR3: CASSPRDTVYSPLHF. The CDR3 DNA reads TGTGCCAGCAGCCCAAGGGACACCGTATATTCACCCCTCCACTTT.

This clonotype was recorded once. A much larger clone sits a single nucleotide away, making a read error possible. The V gene is TRBV4-3, the J gene TRBJ2-6; D might be TRBD1 (5 bases). Germline lookup yields CDR1 LGHNA and CDR2 YSLEER. The CDR3 consists of 14 residues. The DNA of the CDR3 is TGCGCCAGCAGCCCCTTTTTTGGGGCCGACGTCCTGACTTTC. Its translation is CASSPFFGADVLTF.